This T cell receptor (beta chain) was captured in a study of cytotoxic CD8 clonotypes in ibrutinib-treated CLL. Study context: Timing of response sample collection was a median roughly twelve months after treatment start, with a range of 6 to 36. Broader study findings: At the start, clonality exceeded age-matched healthy donors and followed circulating CD8+ T-cell counts. Timing of sampling differed between sustained-remission and progressing patients.

As to this clone: What it recognizes is unknown.

V shed 5 bases and J shed 5 bases, with 16 bases lying between them. CDR1 is SGHAT and CDR2 is FQNNGV in the germline V gene. The CDR3 consists of 14 residues. The data were produced by immunoSEQ multiplex PCR, yet TCRdb's version contains in-frame clones alone and is incomplete. Of 150,000 to 200,000 clones listed, roughly 88% are singletons. The chain carries TRBV11-2 and TRBJ2-7, with D hard to call. The source material was PBMCs, sampled at disease progression, from a patient treated with ibrutinib. The origin of this receptor is a human donor with chronic lymphocytic leukemia. This chain's CDR3 is CASSLTQVVHEQYF. In nucleotides, the CDR3 is TGTGCCAGCAGCCTTACTCAGGTAGTCCACGAGCAGTACTTC. Using reference TRBV11-2 and TRBJ2-7 for the parts outside the CDR3, the full variable domain is EAGVAQSPRYKIIEKRQSVAFWCNPISGHATLYWYQQILGQGPKLLIQFQNNGVVDDSQLPKDRFSAERLKGVDSTLKIQPAKLEDSAVYLCASSLTQVVHEQYFGPGTRLTVT.